The 3 T cell receptor beta chains listed next were all sequenced from one sample in a study of blood T cell repertoires in COVID-19. Measured with immunoSEQ multiplex PCR; TCRdb has only the in-frame clones, and not every one. The sample consists of tens of thousands of clones, roughly 78% of them appearing once. Sequences were obtained from peripheral blood. The receptors derive from a woman at least 80 years old with acute or convalescent COVID-19.

The chain couples TRBV3-1 (or the pseudogene TRBV3-2) to TRBJ2-5, with TRBD2 identical over 7 bases. This CDR3 is 16 amino acids long. The germline CDR1 and CDR2 sequences are LGHDT and YNNKEL (reference sequence). The junction had 9 bases not matched to a gene; V was cut back by 0 bases and J by 5 bases. CDR3 DNA sequence: TGTGCCAGCAGCCAAGAAGGAACGGGGGGAAGGGAGACCCAGTACTTC. Its translation: CASSQEGTGGRETQYF.

The chain has TRBV5-6 and TRBJ1-3, with 9 positions matching TRBD1. The CDR3 consists of 17 residues. The germline V gene encodes CDR1 SGHDT and CDR2 YYEEEE. The V segment lost 2 bases and the J segment 4 bases; nucleotides outside the gene matches: 10. CDR3 region: CASSFYSTGGTGNTIYF. The DNA of the CDR3 is TGTGCCAGCAGCTTTTACTCAACAGGGGGCACCGGAAACACCATATATTTT.

This clone was recorded only once. This rearrangement joins TRBV12-3 or TRBV12-4 to TRBJ1-1; D is uncertain. The V and J ends lost 3 bases and 0 bases respectively, with 5 bases between them. This CDR3 is built from 13 residues. The CDR3: CASSLSVNTEAFF. CDR3 DNA sequence: TGTGCCAGCAGTTTGTCCGTGAACACTGAAGCTTTCTTT.